A single sample gave rise to the 5 T cell receptor beta chains below, sequenced in a study of long-term antiretroviral therapy in people with HIV (dated by TCRdb to between 2021 and 2022). The immunoSEQ hsTCRB v3.0 assay was used at survey level resolution to sequence the TRB variable region. TCRdb re-hosts the immuneACCESS table, in-frame sequences only. Its copies lack some clones; in the studies checked, an unresolved V gene accounts for under half of them, and the cause for the rest is not known. This sample gives over 30,000 clones in total; more than 95% of them show up just once. Around 3.1% of the sample rests with the top ten. Sequencing was performed on unsorted PBMCs, taken 6.9 years after starting antiretroviral therapy. The receptor source for this set is a man younger than 45 with HIV.

The rearrangement links TRBV4-1 to TRBJ1-5, with D tentatively TRBD1 (6 bases). Trimming removed 0 bases from V and 3 bases from J, with 15 bases in between. CDR1 and CDR2 (germline): MGHRA, YSYEKL. The CDR3 is 17 residues long. CDR3 bases: TGCGCCAGCAGCCAAGATCAGAAGGGGGAGTACAATCAGCCCCAGCATTTT. This sequence encodes CASSQDQKGEYNQPQHF.

The CDR3 here is CASSQMDSGGEVNTEAFF. The CDR3, as DNA: TGTGCCAGCAGCCAGATGGACAGTGGGGGAGAGGTGAACACTGAAGCTTTCTTT. The J gene is TRBJ1-1, the V gene TRBV7-6, with D perhaps matching TRBD1 (6 bases). V lost 5 bases and J 0 bases, leaving 22 bases between the germline ends. The V gene's germline CDR1 is SGHVS and CDR2 FNYEAQ. CDR3 size: 18 residues.

The rearrangement uses TRBV15 and TRBJ2-5, with D perhaps TRBD1 or TRBD2 (5 bases each). Germline V CDR1 and CDR2: LNHNV, YYDKDF (reference sequence). This CDR3 comprises 14 residues. V was pared by 8 bases and J by 0 bases, with 13 bases between. The CDR3 is CATAREKYQETQYF. CDR3 nucleotide sequence: TGTGCCACCGCCAGGGAGAAGTACCAAGAGACCCAGTACTTC.

The J gene is TRBJ2-7, the V gene TRBV5-1; the D is unclear. CDR1 is SGHRS, CDR2 YFSETQ, per germline. The CDR3 runs 13 residues. The V end lost 1 base, the J end lost 5 bases, and 10 bases lay between the germline ends. The CDR3 coding sequence is TGCGCCAGCAGCTTGCGAGGCGTCAACGAGCAGTACTTC. It is translated as CASSLRGVNEQYF.

The rearrangement joins TRBV4-3 to TRBJ1-3, with D uncertain. This CDR3 contains 14 residues. The V end was cut by 0 bases, the J end by 4 bases, with 7 bases between. CDR1 is LGHNA, CDR2 YSLEER, per germline. DNA for the CDR3: TGCGCCAGCAGCCAAGAGGATGAGGGAAACACCATATATTTT. It is translated as CASSQEDEGNTIYF.